The sequence of this T cell receptor (beta chain) was determined in a study of prognosis after radiotherapy for stage I lung cancer. Study-wide results and caveats: Patients with and without metastases reportedly differed in TRBV and TRBJ gene usage frequencies. Reduced Shannon entropy following stereotactic body radiation therapy was recorded in patients who developed distant metastases.

Researchers used two-round multiplex PCR to amplify TCR beta CDR3 starting from genomic DNA. Round-one PCR had primers specific to each TRBV and TRBJ gene. TCRdb reprocessed the multiplex PCR reads with MiXCR, giving one entry per CDR3 protein. Of 25,000 to 35,000 distinct CDR3 sequences in the sample, about 30% were seen once. This clonotype occurred many times. Its target is not known. CDR1 is MNHEY and CDR2 is SVGEGT in the germline V gene. Between the trimmed V and J ends, which lost 5 bases and 0 bases, there was a span of 11 bases. This CDR3 has 15 amino acids. At both of two time points, about 6 milliliters of peripheral blood were drawn.

This chain uses TRBV6-2 or TRBV6-3 with TRBJ2-4; no firm D call. The clonotype originates from a donor aged 50 or older with non-small cell lung cancer. The sequencing here drew on PBMCs, taken before or after stereotactic body radiation therapy (not recorded which). Here the CDR3 DNA reads TGTGCCAGCAGTCCTCTAACCCTAGCCAAAAACATTCAGTACTTC. It specifies CASSPLTLAKNIQYF.